This record looks at one T cell receptor beta chain sequence and its context. Its target is not known. These data belong to a study of glioma-infiltrating T cells after dendritic cell vaccination. Overall study: Treatment, given 2003 to 2012, was autologous tumor lysate-pulsed dendritic cell vaccination.

The assay was immunoSEQ multiplex PCR, and TCRdb's table has in-frame clones only and misses some. The profile shows some 99,000 clones, 65% to 85% of them singletons. The CDR3 has 13 residues. The V gene's germline CDR1 is SGDLS and CDR2 YYNGEE. Trimming stripped 0 bases from V and 7 bases from J, with 7 bases between. Study-wide findings and caveats: Few patients contributed both blood and tumor specimens.

Documented time point: after dendritic cell vaccination, including at tumor progression/relapse. The chain recombines TRBV9 with TRBJ2-2; D remains ambiguous. This TCR derives from a human donor with glioblastoma. Source: blood, taken after dendritic cell vaccination. The CDR3 DNA reads TGTGCCAGCAGCGTAGCCGGGTTCGGGGAGCTGTTTTTT. It translates to CASSVAGFGELFF.